The 29 T cell receptor beta chains listed next were all sequenced from one sample in a study of blood T cell repertoires in COVID-19. Sequenced by immunoSEQ multiplex PCR; TCRdb stores in-frame clones only, minus some. The sample includes a few hundred thousand clones, 84% of them seen just once. The sample taken for sequencing was PBMCs or T cells enriched from blood (not recorded which). The receptors derive from a man younger than 40 with acute COVID-19.

The sample holds one count of this clone. The V and J genes are TRBV27 and TRBJ2-7; D unclear. Germline V lookup: CDR1 MNHEY, CDR2 SMNVEV (reference sequence). The CDR3 runs 10 residues. Trimming took off 10 bases at V and 1 base at J, with 5 bases between the two ends. The CDR3 sequence is CATRSYEQYV. In DNA, the CDR3 is TGTGCCACTCGGTCCTACGAGCAGTACGTC.

The rearrangement joins TRBV19 to TRBJ2-3, with 10 bases identical to TRBD2. The CDR3 consists of 18 residues. V trimming: 6 bases; J trimming: 0 bases; junction bases outside the gene matches: 12. The germline V gene encodes CDR1 LNHDA and CDR2 SQIVND (reference sequence). CDR3 coding DNA: TGTGCCAGTAGCCTAAGGGCTTCTAGCGGGAGTAGCACAGATACGCAGTATTTT. It encodes CASSLRASSGSSTDTQYF.

The V gene is TRBV5-4, the J gene TRBJ1-1; maybe TRBD1 (5 bases). In germline, CDR1 is SGHNT, CDR2 YYREEE (reference sequence). V dropped 1 base and J dropped 6 bases, with 10 bases sitting between them. The CDR3 contains 13 residues. This CDR3 reads CASSLRAGPEAFF. The CDR3 region has the DNA TGTGCCAGCAGCTTGCGGGCAGGGCCTGAAGCTTTCTTT.

CDR3 coding DNA: TGCAGCGTTGAAGTCCCCGAACAGTTCGCCAGGAACATTCAGTACTTC. As protein: CSVEVPEQFARNIQYF. V usage is TRBV29-1 and J usage is TRBJ2-4; D gene ambiguous. The CDR3 contains 16 residues. V lost 1 base to trimming and J lost 7 bases, with 20 bases between them. CDR1 is SQVTM, CDR2 ANQGSEA, per germline.

J is TRBJ2-5 and V is TRBV7-2; D possibly corresponds to TRBD1 (6 bases). The germline V gene has CDR1 SGHTA and CDR2 FQGNSA. The CDR3 covers 15 residues. V gave up 1 base and J gave up 3 bases, with 12 bases separating them. The CDR3 loop is CASSLGGEGEETQYF. CDR3 DNA sequence: TGTGCCAGCAGCTTAGGGGGAGAGGGGGAAGAGACCCAGTACTTC.

V and J are TRBV5-5 and TRBJ2-7; TRBD1 matches 7 bases. This CDR3 comprises 14 residues. The germline CDR1 and CDR2 sequences are SGHKS and YYEKEE (reference sequence). The V segment lost 0 bases and the J segment 0 bases; nucleotides outside the gene matches: 0. CDR3 protein: CASSLGDSSYEQYV. The CDR3 DNA reads as TGTGCCAGCAGCTTGGGGGACAGCTCCTACGAGCAGTACGTC.

V usage is TRBV18 and J usage is TRBJ1-5; weak D call: TRBD1 (6 bases). Germline assignment: CDR1 KGHSH and CDR2 LQKENI. Trimming shortened V by 1 base and J by 1 base, and 11 bases separated the two germline ends. The CDR3 totals 16 residues. Written as DNA, the CDR3 is TGTGCCAGCTCACCACAAGGGAGGGGGAGCAATCAGCCCCAGCATTTT. Encoded protein: CASSPQGRGSNQPQHF.

The genes are TRBV5-1 and TRBJ1-2, with 8 bases that match TRBD1. Germline assignment: CDR1 SGHRS and CDR2 YFSETQ. The CDR3 sequence is 14 residues long. Trimming cost V 6 bases and J 8 bases; bases outside gene matches: 12. Here the CDR3 reads CASTETGVERGYTF. The CDR3 DNA is TGCGCCAGCACCGAGACAGGGGTGGAGCGCGGCTACACCTTC.

This clone was detected once. In nucleotides, the CDR3 is TGTGCCAGCAGCTTTAAAGGCGGTTCACCCCTCCACTTT. Its protein product is CASSFKGGSPLHF. This chain joins TRBV11-3 and TRBJ1-6; D unclear. Trimming pared 3 bases from V and 9 bases from J, leaving 9 bases between. CDR1 and CDR2 from the germline V gene are SGHNT and YENEEA. The CDR3 loop spans 13 amino acids. Supplemented by reference TRBV11-3 and TRBJ1-6, the full variable domain reads EAGVVQSPRYKIIEKKQPVAFWCNPISGHNTLYWYLQNLGQGPELLIRYENEEAVDDSQLPKDRFSAERLKGVDSTLKIQPAELGDSAVYLCASSFKGGSPLHFGNGTRLTVT.

This clone was recorded a few times. This chain uses TRBV24-1 with TRBJ1-1; TRBD1 matches 7 bases. V was pared by 4 bases and J by 4 bases, with 5 bases of the junction left unmatched. Germline-derived CDR1 and CDR2 are KGHDR and SFDVKD. This CDR3 has 14 amino acids. The CDR3 bases are TGTGCCACCAGTGACCATCAGGGGGGCACTGAAGCTTTCTTT. Translation gives CATSDHQGGTEAFF.

The DNA for the CDR3 is TGTGCCAGCAGCTTAGAGGGTGGGGACAGGGAGGAGTTCTTC. This sequence encodes CASSLEGGDREEFF. This chain links TRBV11-2 with TRBJ2-1; TRBD1 matches at 9 bases. The CDR3 extends over 14 amino acids. Germline CDR1 and CDR2: SGHAT and FQNNGV. The ends lost 0 bases at V and 14 bases at J; junction bases unmatched: 8.

The chain carries TRBV10-3 and TRBJ1-2; D might be TRBD1 (6 bases). Trimming shortened V by 10 bases and J by 7 bases, and 22 bases separated the two germline ends. This CDR3 region has 14 residues. Germline V gives CDR1 ENHRY, CDR2 SYGVKD. As DNA, the CDR3 is TGTGCCACTAGAGACGCAGGGGCGCAGGGTGGCTACACCTTC. Amino acids: CATRDAGAQGGYTF.

The CDR3 region has the DNA TGCGCCAGCAGGAGGACAGGGACGAACACCGGGGAGCTGTTTTTT. Translated: CASRRTGTNTGELFF. This chain links TRBV10-2 with TRBJ2-2; TRBD1 matches at 8 bases. The length of the CDR3 is 15 residues. Germline V gene data show CDR1 as WSHSY and CDR2 as SAAADI. V lost 6 bases to trimming and J lost 0 bases; unmatched junction nucleotides: 3.

The V and J genes are TRBV6-5 and TRBJ2-5, with D possibly being TRBD1 (6 bases). This CDR3 has 15 amino acids. Germline V gives CDR1 MNHEY, CDR2 SVGAGI. The V and J ends lost 5 bases and 4 bases respectively, with 17 bases between them. In nucleotides, the CDR3 is TGTGCCAGCAGTATTTGGGACAACCCAATAGAGACCCAGTACTTC. Its translation is CASSIWDNPIETQYF.

This rearrangement joins TRBV24-1 to TRBJ2-2; tentative D call: TRBD1 (5 bases). Germline values: CDR1 KGHDR, CDR2 SFDVKD. With 4 bases removed from V and 4 bases from J, the gap between germline ends came to 12 bases. This CDR3 has 15 amino acids. The CDR3 loop reads CATSDKGTGTGELFF. The CDR3 DNA reads TGTGCCACCAGTGACAAGGGAACAGGCACCGGGGAGCTGTTTTTT.

The chain is built from TRBV2 and TRBJ1-5; D is unresolved. This CDR3 region has 15 residues. Germline values: CDR1 SNHLY, CDR2 FYNNEI. Trimming stripped 2 bases from V and 3 bases from J, with 11 bases between. As DNA, the CDR3 is TGTGCCAGCAGTGAAAAATCTACAGACAATCAGCCCCAGCATTTT. Translation gives CASSEKSTDNQPQHF.

With regard to this clone: The junction shows a germline mismatch at one end, possibly a read error. This chain uses TRBV5-1 with TRBJ1-1; a weak D match, TRBD1 (5 bases). Germline loops: CDR1 SGHRS, CDR2 YFSETQ. The CDR3 extends over 14 amino acids. CDR3 coding DNA: TGTGCCAGCAGCATGTTGCAGGGGAACACTGAAGCTTTCTTT. Protein sequence: CASSMLQGNTEAFF.

The genes are TRBV6-2 or TRBV6-3 and TRBJ1-2, with 7 bases lining up with TRBD1. J was trimmed by 6 bases and V by 2 bases; bases with no gene match: 3. The germline CDR1 and CDR2 sequences are MNHEY and SVGEGT. The CDR3 is made up of 13 amino acids. In nucleotides, the CDR3 is TGTGCCAGCAGTTACGAGGGGGCGCATGGCTACACCTTC. The encoded protein is CASSYEGAHGYTF.

V usage is TRBV7-2 and J usage is TRBJ1-1; 8 bases map to TRBD1. The CDR3 length is 15 residues. CDR1 is SGHTA, CDR2 FQGNSA, per germline. V shed 2 bases, J shed 1 base, and the junction held 3 bases outside the gene matches. For the CDR3, the DNA is TGTGCCAGCAGCTTAAGCGGGACAGGGAACACTGAAGCTTTCTTT. It is translated as CASSLSGTGNTEAFF.

The J gene is TRBJ2-3, the V gene TRBV6-5; 8 positions match TRBD2. V gave up 5 bases and J gave up 4 bases; unmatched junction bases: 8. Germline V gives CDR1 MNHEY, CDR2 SVGAGI. The CDR3 sequence is 15 residues long. CDR3 region: CASSTPSGRADTQYF. The CDR3 nucleotides read TGTGCCAGCAGTACCCCCAGCGGGAGAGCAGATACGCAGTATTTT.

The V gene is TRBV4-2, the J gene TRBJ2-1, with 7 bases lining up with TRBD1. Germline values: CDR1 LGHNA, CDR2 YNFKEQ. V lost 1 base, J lost 12 bases, and 3 bases stayed unmatched. The CDR3 extends over 12 amino acids. CDR3 nucleotides: TGTGCCAGCAGCCAAGGGACAGGAGGGCAGTTCTTC. Amino acids: CASSQGTGGQFF.

The rearrangement uses TRBV5-1 and TRBJ1-4; D may be TRBD1 (5 bases). Germline V gives CDR1 SGHRS, CDR2 YFSETQ. This CDR3 comprises 16 residues. V was clipped by 0 bases and J by 3 bases, with 12 bases between them. CDR3 coding DNA: TGCGCCAGCAGCTTGGACGGGGGGTTGTCTAATGAAAAACTGTTTTTT. As protein: CASSLDGGLSNEKLFF. Filled out from reference TRBV5-1 and TRBJ1-4, the complete variable domain reads KAGVTQTPRYLIKTRGQQVTLSCSPISGHRSVSWYQQTPGQGLQFLFEYFSETQRNKGNFPGRFSGRQFSNSRSEMNVSTLELGDSALYLCASSLDGGLSNEKLFFGSGTQLSVL.

Comment on this clone: At one end, the junction sequence differs from germline, possibly due to a read error. V usage is TRBV5-1 and J usage is TRBJ2-2, with 10 bases matching TRBD1. Germline CDR1 is SGHRS and CDR2 is YFSETQ. This CDR3 is 15 amino acids long. The CDR3 reads CASRPGQGFTGELFF. The CDR3 region has the DNA TGTGCCAGCAGGCCGGGACAGGGGTTTACCGGGGAGCTGTTTTTT.

V usage is TRBV10-3 and J usage is TRBJ1-3, with D perhaps TRBD1 (5 bases). The germline gives CDR1 ENHRY, CDR2 SYGVKD. Deletions cut 7 bases from V and 0 bases from J, with 16 bases between. The CDR3 spans 16 residues. CDR3 sequence: CAITPSAGNSGNTIYF. The CDR3 coding sequence is TGTGCCATCACCCCAAGCGCAGGGAACTCTGGAAACACCATATATTTT.

CDR3 region: CASTDRASYGYTF. The CDR3, as DNA: TGTGCCAGTACCGACAGGGCATCCTATGGCTACACCTTC. The chain combines TRBV19 with TRBJ1-2, with 7 bases that match TRBD1. Losses at the gene ends were 7 bases for V and 4 bases for J; bases not matched to a gene: 6. This CDR3 has 13 amino acids. CDR1 and CDR2 from the germline V gene are LNHDA and SQIVND (reference sequence).

Only one count was recorded for this clone. The rearrangement uses TRBV10-1 and TRBJ1-1; D may be TRBD1 (5 bases). The CDR3 has 13 amino acids. Germline V CDR1 and CDR2: WNHNN, SYGVQD (reference sequence). Trimming pared 2 bases from V and 8 bases from J, leaving 12 bases between. The CDR3, as DNA: TGCGCCAGCAGTGAGGACAGCCCCGGGGAAGCTTTCTTT. Amino acids: CASSEDSPGEAFF.

On this clone: At one boundary the junction diverges from the germline segment, which might be a read error. The rearrangement links TRBV5-1 to TRBJ2-1; 8 bases align to TRBD1. Per germline, CDR1 SGHRS and CDR2 YFSETQ. CDR3 size: 15 residues. CDR3 in DNA: TGTGCCAGCACTGACGGGACAGGATTCTACAATGAGCAGTTCTTC. Protein sequence: CASTDGTGFYNEQFF. Using reference TRBV5-1 and TRBJ2-1 for the parts outside the CDR3, the full variable domain is KAGVTQTPRYLIKTRGQQVTLSCSPISGHRSVSWYQQTPGQGLQFLFEYFSETQRNKGNFPGRFSGRQFSNSRSEMNVSTLELGDSALYLCASTDGTGFYNEQFFGPGTRLTVL.

This sequence joins TRBV18 and TRBJ1-2; tentative D call: TRBD1 (6 bases). CDR1 is KGHSH and CDR2 is LQKENI in the germline V gene. With 1 base removed from V and 9 bases from J, the gap between germline ends came to 12 bases. This CDR3 has 13 residues. CDR3 sequence: CASSPQRGDSYTF. CDR3 nucleotides: TGTGCCAGCTCACCACAGAGAGGGGACAGCTACACCTTC.

V usage is TRBV18 and J usage is TRBJ1-1, with 7 bases matching TRBD1. The V gene end was trimmed by 3 bases and the J gene end by 6 bases; junction bases not matched to a gene: 4. CDR1 and CDR2 (germline): KGHSH, LQKENI. The CDR3 consists of 13 residues. The CDR3, as DNA: TGTGCCAGCTCACCCGACAGGGAGGCTGAAGCTTTCTTT. Amino acids: CASSPDREAEAFF.